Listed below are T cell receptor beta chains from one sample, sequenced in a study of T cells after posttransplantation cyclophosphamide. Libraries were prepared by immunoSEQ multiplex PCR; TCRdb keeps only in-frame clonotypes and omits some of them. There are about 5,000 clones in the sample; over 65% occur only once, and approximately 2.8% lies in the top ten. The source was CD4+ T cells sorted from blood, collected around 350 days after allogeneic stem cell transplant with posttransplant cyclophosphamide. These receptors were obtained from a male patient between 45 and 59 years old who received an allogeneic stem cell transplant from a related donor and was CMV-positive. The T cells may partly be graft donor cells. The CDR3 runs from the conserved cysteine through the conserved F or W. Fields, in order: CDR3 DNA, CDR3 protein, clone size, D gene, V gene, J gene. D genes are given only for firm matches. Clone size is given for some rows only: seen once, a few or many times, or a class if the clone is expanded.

TGTGCCAGCAGTCCGGAGGCAGGGGCGGAAGAGACCCAGTACTTC,CASSPEAGAEETQYF,.,.,TRBV6-4,TRBJ2-5
TGTGCCAGCAGAGGCGGGGGGACGGCCACCGGGGAGCTGTTTTTT,CASRGGGTATGELFF,.,TRBD2,TRBV6-6,TRBJ2-2
TGTGCCAGCTCACCACCGGCAGGGAACACCGGGGAGCTGTTTTTT,CASSPPAGNTGELFF,.,.,TRBV18,TRBJ2-2
TGCGCCAGCAGTCTTGCGACAGGGGCGTTCTACGAGCAGTACTTC,CASSLATGAFYEQYF,once,TRBD1,TRBV5-1,TRBJ2-7
TGTGCCAGCAGCAGAACCCCTTCACAGGGGGCTAACTATGGCTACACCTTC,CASSRTPSQGANYGYTF,.,.,TRBV21-1,TRBJ1-2
TGTGCCAGCTCACGAAACGGCTACGAGCAGTACTTC,CASSRNGYEQYF,.,.,TRBV18,TRBJ2-7
TGCGCCAGCAGATTTTTCCTTGCCCTTACTAGAAATGAGCAGTTCTTC,CASRFFLALTRNEQFF,.,.,TRBV5-1,TRBJ2-1
TGTGCCACCAAATCGGGACTGAGCTCCTACAATGAGCAGTTCTTC,CATKSGLSSYNEQFF,.,.,TRBV15,TRBJ2-1
TGTGCCAGCGGGTGGGCTAGCGGGGGACAAGAGACCCAGTACTTC,CASGWASGGQETQYF,once,TRBD2,TRBV2,TRBJ2-5
TGTGCCGCTCAGGGGAGGACAGGGGTAACAGCTTTCTTT,CAAQGRTGVTAFF,.,TRBD1,TRBV10-3,TRBJ1-1
TGTGCCAGTAGTATAGATCTTGGGGGGGCCTGGGACGAGCAGTACTTC,CASSIDLGGAWDEQYF,.,.,TRBV19,TRBJ2-7
TGTGCCAGCAGCTTAGAGGGGCCCGGGACAGGATTTTCCAATGAGCAGTTCTTC,CASSLEGPGTGFSNEQFF,.,TRBD1,TRBV13,TRBJ2-1
TGTGCCAGCAGCTTTGGGGGCGCGGCAGATACGCAGTATTTT,CASSFGGAADTQYF,.,.,TRBV7-2,TRBJ2-3
TGTGCCAGCAGCCACCGGGAGAACACCGGGGAGCTGTTTTTT,CASSHRENTGELFF,.,.,TRBV4-2,TRBJ2-2
TGTGCCAGTAGTCGGCAGGGCTATGGCTACACCTTC,CASSRQGYGYTF,once,.,TRBV19,TRBJ1-2
TGTGCCAGTAGTATTGGTACAGTGCCTAAAGCTTTCTTT,CASSIGTVPKAFF,.,.,TRBV19,TRBJ1-1
TGCAGCGTTGAAGCCTCCTTACAGGCTAGACAGTTCTTC,CSVEASLQARQFF,.,.,TRBV29-1,TRBJ2-1
TGTGCCAGCAGTTTGACTAGCGGGGGAGGGGATACGCAGTATTTT,CASSLTSGGGDTQYF,.,TRBD2,TRBV2,TRBJ2-3
TGTGCCAGCGCGGACAGTGTTAACTATGGCTACACCTTC,CASADSVNYGYTF,.,.,TRBV9,TRBJ1-2
TGTGCCAGCAGTTTATACCCCACCGGGACAGGGAACTATGGCTACACCTTC,CASSLYPTGTGNYGYTF,.,TRBD1,TRBV28,TRBJ1-2
TGTGCCAGCAGTGAGGGACAGGGAGGCCAGCCCCAGCATTTT,CASSEGQGGQPQHF,.,TRBD1,TRBV6-4,TRBJ1-5
TGTGCCAGCAGCAAAGAATCTCGGACAGTTAACTATGGCTACACCTTC,CASSKESRTVNYGYTF,.,.,TRBV21-1,TRBJ1-2
TGTGCCAGCAGTGAATGGGGGAGGGGGGAGCTCGCCTACGAGCAGTACTTC,CASSEWGRGELAYEQYF,.,.,TRBV6-1,TRBJ2-7
TGCGCCAGTCAGCTTAGCGCGACCTACGAGCAGTACTTC,CASQLSATYEQYF,once,.,TRBV10-1,TRBJ2-7
TGTGCCAGCAGCTCACCGAGGAAACTTACCGGGGAGCTGTTTTTT,CASSSPRKLTGELFF,.,.,TRBV7-2,TRBJ2-2
TGTGCCAGCAGCTTAGACTCCGGGACAGGGTATGGCTACACCTTC,CASSLDSGTGYGYTF,.,TRBD1,TRBV11-2,TRBJ1-2